This TCR beta chain was profiled in a study of T cells expressing NK-cell markers. Germline V CDR1 and CDR2: SGHDT, YYEEEE. The CDR3 loop spans 13 amino acids. TCRdb re-analyzed the 5' RACE reads; it lists each CDR3 protein once, without DNA. With roughly 350,000 distinct CDR3 sequences in the sample, the ten largest clones hold over 4%. The chain combines TRBV5-6 with TRBJ2-4; TCRdb's assignment of TRBD1 cannot be checked, as there is no DNA. Sequencing was carried out using blood T cells: a sorted CD56 or NKG2C T cell subset, CD4+ or CD8+ T cells, or bulk PBMC T cells (not recorded which). This TCR was recovered from a man aged 18 to 69 in good health. CDR3 protein: CASTGGSKNIQYF.